This T cell receptor (beta chain) was obtained from a study of T-cell reconstitution after alpha-beta-depleted transplantation in children. Study-level results: Day-60 TCRbeta diversity that was high in some patients was derived from surviving recipient T cells and thymic progenitors.

The CDR3 has 16 amino acids. Germline V gives CDR1 SGHTA, CDR2 FQGNSA. The V gene lost 0 bases and the J gene lost 9 bases, with 17 bases spanning the gap. Unique molecular identifiers were incorporated into the prepared TCRbeta library. TCRdb recomputed calls from the PCR reads with MiXCR, one row per CDR3 protein. The repertoire holds about 470,000 distinct CDR3 sequences, with 43% as singletons. This clonotype was seen repeatedly, ten times or more. The antigen is unknown. The TCR originated in a girl aged 2 to 9 with aplastic anemia, due to receive a stem cell transplant. Sequencing was performed on PBMCs, taken before TCRalphabeta/CD19-depleted stem cell transplant. The rearrangement uses TRBV7-2 and TRBJ1-4; D is uncertain. CDR3 sequence reads: CASSLAPRAPGQKLFF. DNA for the CDR3: TGTGCCAGCAGCTTAGCCCCCCGGGCCCCCGGCCAAAAACTGTTTTTT. Based on the CDR3 plus reference TRBV7-2 and TRBJ1-4, the full variable domain is GAGVSQSPSNKVTEKGKDVELRCDPISGHTALYWYRQSLGQGLEFLIYFQGNSAPDKSGLPSDRFSAERTGGSVSTLTIQRTQQEDSAVYLCASSLAPRAPGQKLFFGSGTQLSVL.